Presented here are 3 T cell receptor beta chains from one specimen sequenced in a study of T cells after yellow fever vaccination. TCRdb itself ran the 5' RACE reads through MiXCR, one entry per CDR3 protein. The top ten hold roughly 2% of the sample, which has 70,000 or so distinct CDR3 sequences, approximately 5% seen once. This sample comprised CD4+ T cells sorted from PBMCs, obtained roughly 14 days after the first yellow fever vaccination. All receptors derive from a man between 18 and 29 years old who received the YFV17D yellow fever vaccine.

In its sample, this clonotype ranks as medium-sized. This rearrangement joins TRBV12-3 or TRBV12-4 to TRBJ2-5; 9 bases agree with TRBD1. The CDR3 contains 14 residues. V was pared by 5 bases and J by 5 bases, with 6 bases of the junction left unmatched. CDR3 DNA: TGTGCCAGCAGTCCACAGGGGGCGCGGGAGACCCAGTACTTC. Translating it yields CASSPQGARETQYF.

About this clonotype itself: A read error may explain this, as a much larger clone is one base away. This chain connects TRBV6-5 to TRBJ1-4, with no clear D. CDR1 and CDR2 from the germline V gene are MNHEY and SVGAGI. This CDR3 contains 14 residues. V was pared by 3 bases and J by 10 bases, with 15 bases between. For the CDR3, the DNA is TGTGCCAGCAGTTATCGGGGTGGTTTGGGAAAACTGTTTTTT. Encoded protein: CASSYRGGLGKLFF.

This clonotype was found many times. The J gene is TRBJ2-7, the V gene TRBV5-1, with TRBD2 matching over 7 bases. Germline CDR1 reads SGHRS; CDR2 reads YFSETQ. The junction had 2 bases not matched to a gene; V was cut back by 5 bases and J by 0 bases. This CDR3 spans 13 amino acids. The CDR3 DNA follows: TGCGCCAGCAGAACTAGCGACTCCTACGAGCAGTACTTC. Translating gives CASRTSDSYEQYF.